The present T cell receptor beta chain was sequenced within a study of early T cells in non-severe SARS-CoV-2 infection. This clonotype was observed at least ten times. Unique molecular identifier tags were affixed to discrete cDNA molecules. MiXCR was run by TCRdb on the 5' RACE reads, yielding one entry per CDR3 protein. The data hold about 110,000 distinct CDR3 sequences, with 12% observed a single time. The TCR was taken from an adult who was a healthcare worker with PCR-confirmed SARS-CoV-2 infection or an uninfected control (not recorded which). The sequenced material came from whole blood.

CDR3: CASGGDYEQYF. CDR3 in DNA: TGTGCTAGTGGTGGGGACTACGAGCAGTACTTC. This chain connects TRBV12-5 to TRBJ2-7, with unresolved D. CDR3 length equals 11 residues. Trimming took 5 bases from V and 3 from J, leaving 5 bases between them. Germline V gene sequence: CDR1 LGHNT, CDR2 FRNRAP.